This T cell receptor (beta chain) emerged from a study of T cells in Graves' hyperthyroidism and ophthalmopathy (dated by TCRdb to between 2018 and 2020). For the study in its entirety: Peripheral blood samples were taken at the time of initial diagnosis, prior to any treatment. The 95 to 100 discovery patients were divided at random into training and test sets in a 7:3 ratio. According to the paper, TCR Vbeta CDR3 sequencing was carried out on 135 peripheral blood samples, which came from 40 to 45 ophthalmopathy, 75 or so hyperthyroidism and around 17 progressor patients. Following sampling, methimazole starting at 30 mg daily was given to hyperthyroidism patients, and high-dose intravenous methylprednisolone was given to ophthalmopathy patients. Prospective prediction of ophthalmopathy was tested in an independent validation cohort consisting of some 20 hyperthyroidism patients and 15 or so patients who later progressed to ophthalmopathy. A discovery cohort of around 100 patients, 43 with Graves' ophthalmopathy and about 58 with stable Graves' hyperthyroidism, was used to find distinguishing TCR V-J signatures. The study also compared thyroid tissue and blood T-cell repertoires from more than 5 Graves' hyperthyroidism patients.

CDR1 and CDR2, per the germline V gene (reference sequence), are SEHNR and FQNEAQ. Trimming removed 5 bases from V and 11 bases from J; the gene matches leave 13 bases unexplained. From the cysteine up to the phenylalanine, the CDR3 has a length of 16 residues. Only the CDR3 DNA is retained, 48 bases long and in frame from the first base. The TCR beta CDR3 regions were amplified from RNA transcripts. The first round of RT-PCR for the TCR CDR3 was performed with the HTBI primer set and the Qiagen OneStep RT-PCR kit. Libraries were constructed in a second round of multiplex PCR, after which size selection and purification were carried out. Paired-end sequencing of the libraries was performed with 100 bp reads on an Illumina HiSeq2000. In the source study's methods: Raw data were processed with SOAPnuke, discarding reads with adapters, uncalled bases, mean Phred below 15, or no exact constant-primer or identifier match. COPE v1.2.5 was used to merge high-quality paired reads, and clonotypes were defined as unique nucleotide sequences. Clonotypes were aligned to IMGT TRBV, TRBD and TRBJ reference segments using MiTCR v1.1. Analysis was restricted to V-J combinations with a frequency above 0.0001, which covered approximately 99% of repertoires. The TCS score was defined as F50 (clonal expansion) divided by E x V (chaos), with BLOSUM62-based TCRdist calculated between CDR3 peptides within each V-J. Welch's t-statistics and random forest reduced 514 V-J features to around 14, which were used in a naive Bayes classifier (R e1071). The public reads were run again by TCRdb, first through fastp at Q25 and then through MiXCR, and only productive beta chains were kept. One record per CDR3 amino acid sequence lists the most common genes and DNA. The V and J calls come from TCRdb's annotation, not from the publication. Present in this sample are under 400,000 distinct CDR3 sequences, 14% of which were seen just once. More than 9.5% of the sample lies in the top ten.

Paper-wide results and their limitations: Ophthalmopathy was separated from stable hyperthyroidism by a 13 V-J signature model, with around 90% sensitivity and approximately 81% specificity obtained in cross-validation and 80%/75% obtained in testing. Most expanded thyroid clonotypes (frequency above 0.001) were also detected in blood, suggesting blood repertoires may reflect thyroid immune responses. No statistical method was used to set the sample size in advance, and investigators knew the group allocation. In validation, the model predicted progression to ophthalmopathy a median of roughly 6.1 months before onset, with approximately 68% sensitivity and 72.22% specificity.

Graves' hyperthyroidism was defined as stable when no progression to ophthalmopathy occurred over 18 months of follow-up. Hyperthyroidism patients were newly diagnosed, with disease duration under 2 months, and aged 18 to 65 years. Patients with uncontrolled infections, other autoimmune diseases, pregnancy or lactation were excluded. Clinical symptoms, serum thyroxine and TRAb, thyroid ultrasound, and orbital computed tomography formed the basis for the diagnoses. Ficoll-Paque density gradient centrifugation was used to isolate PBMCs from 9.5 to 10 ml of fresh peripheral blood. Total RNA was extracted using Trizol reagent, and RNA quality was assessed on an Agilent 2100 Bioanalyzer. About this clonotype: Its antigen specificity is not known. No much larger clone exists at a distance of one base, and base qualities are not known.

The receptor chain draws on TRBV7-9 and TRBJ1-5, with 12 middle bases fitting TRBD1. Sequencing used blood. This receptor was obtained from a woman aged 55-70 years with Graves' hyperthyroidism. The CDR3: CASSNWDRGPGAAQHF. The nucleotide sequence reads TGTGCCAGCAGCAACTGGGACAGGGGGCCCGGCGCGGCCCAGCATTTT.